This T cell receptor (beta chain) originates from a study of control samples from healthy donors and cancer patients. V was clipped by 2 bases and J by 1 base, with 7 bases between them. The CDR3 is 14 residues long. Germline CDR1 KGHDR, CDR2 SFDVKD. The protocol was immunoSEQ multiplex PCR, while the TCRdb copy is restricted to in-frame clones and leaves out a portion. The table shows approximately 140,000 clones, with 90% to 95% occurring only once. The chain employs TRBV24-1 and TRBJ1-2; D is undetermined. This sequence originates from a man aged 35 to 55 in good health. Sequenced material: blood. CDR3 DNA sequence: TGTGCCACCAGTGATTATGCAGTTAACTATGGCTACACCTTC. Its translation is CATSDYAVNYGYTF.